This T cell receptor beta chain was obtained from a study of T-cell reconstitution after alpha-beta-depleted transplantation in children. V lost 3 bases, J lost 7 bases, and 12 bases lay in between. This CDR3 comprises 13 residues. Construction of the TCRbeta library involved unique molecular identifiers. TCRdb re-derived calls from the PCR reads in MiXCR, one entry per CDR3 protein. This table has 500,000 or so distinct CDR3 sequences, about 33% appearing once. The receptor's source is a human donor who donated a stem cell graft to a child with aplastic anemia. This chain joins TRBV12-3 or TRBV12-4 and TRBJ1-2, with a possible D match to TRBD1 (5 bases). Material: PBMCs from the stem cell graft donor, obtained from the stem cell graft. CDR3 residues: CASSFRGIGGYTF. CDR3 nucleotide sequence: TGTGCCAGCAGTTTCCGGGGGATCGGTGGCTACACCTTC.